Included here is one T cell receptor beta chain sequence, with context. Only in-frame clones appear in the TCRdb table, and some are missing; sequencing was by immunoSEQ multiplex PCR. This sample has tens of thousands of clones, with more than 80% found just once. The data derive from a study of OX40 agonist ivuxolimab in advanced cancers. The CDR3 consists of 13 residues. CDR1 MNHEY and CDR2 SMNVEV come from the germline V gene (reference sequence). With 5 bases clipped from V and 12 bases from J, the junction kept 9 bases outside the gene matches. V gene TRBV27 combines with J gene TRBJ2-1, with 8 bases that match TRBD2. The source material was CD4+ or CD8+ T cells sorted from blood, sampled in a trial of the OX40 agonist ivuxolimab. This clonotype was sampled from an adult with an advanced solid tumor such as melanoma, head and neck, liver or kidney cancer. CDR3 residues: CASSQAGVRGQFF. CDR3 coding DNA: TGTGCCAGCAGTCAAGCGGGGGTCCGCGGGCAGTTCTTC.